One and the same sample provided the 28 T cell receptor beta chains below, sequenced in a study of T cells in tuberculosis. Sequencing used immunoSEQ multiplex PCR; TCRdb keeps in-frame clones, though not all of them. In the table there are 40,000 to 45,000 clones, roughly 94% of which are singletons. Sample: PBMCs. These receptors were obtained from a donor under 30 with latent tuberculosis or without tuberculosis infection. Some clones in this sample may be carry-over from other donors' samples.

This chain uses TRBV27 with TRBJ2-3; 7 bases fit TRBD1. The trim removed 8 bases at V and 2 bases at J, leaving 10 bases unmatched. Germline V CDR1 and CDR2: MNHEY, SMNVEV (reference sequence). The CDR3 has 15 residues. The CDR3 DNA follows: TGTGCCAGCCTTCCCGGACAGGAGCTCACAGATACGCAGTATTTT. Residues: CASLPGQELTDTQYF.

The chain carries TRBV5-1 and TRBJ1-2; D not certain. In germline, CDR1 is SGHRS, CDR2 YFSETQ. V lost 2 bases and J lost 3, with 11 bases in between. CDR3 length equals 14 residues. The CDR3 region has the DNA TGCGCCAGCAGCTTTGGCCGGGAGGACTATGGCTACACCTTC. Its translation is CASSFGREDYGYTF.

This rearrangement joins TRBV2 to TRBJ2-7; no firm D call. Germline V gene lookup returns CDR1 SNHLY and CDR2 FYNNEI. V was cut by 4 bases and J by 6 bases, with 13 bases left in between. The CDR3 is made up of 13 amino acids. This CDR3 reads CASSADHYGEQYF. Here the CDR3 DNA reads TGTGCCAGCAGTGCTGACCACTACGGCGAGCAGTACTTC.

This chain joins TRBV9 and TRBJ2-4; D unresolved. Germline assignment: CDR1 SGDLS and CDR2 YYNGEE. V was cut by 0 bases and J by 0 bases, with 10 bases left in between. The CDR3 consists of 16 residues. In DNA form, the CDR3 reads TGTGCCAGCAGCGTAGGAGCTGGGCTAGCCAAAAACATTCAGTACTTC. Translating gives CASSVGAGLAKNIQYF.

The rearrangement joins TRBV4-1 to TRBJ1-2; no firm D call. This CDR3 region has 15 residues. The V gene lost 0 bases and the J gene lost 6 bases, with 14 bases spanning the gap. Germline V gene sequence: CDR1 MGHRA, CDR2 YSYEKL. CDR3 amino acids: CASSQEDHRADGYTF. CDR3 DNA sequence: TGCGCCAGCAGCCAAGAGGACCACAGAGCGGATGGCTACACCTTC.

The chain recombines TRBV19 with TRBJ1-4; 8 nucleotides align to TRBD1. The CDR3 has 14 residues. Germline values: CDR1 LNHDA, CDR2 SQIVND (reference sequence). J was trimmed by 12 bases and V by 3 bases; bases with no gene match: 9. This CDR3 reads CASSMGQGATELFF. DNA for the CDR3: TGTGCCAGTAGTATGGGTCAGGGGGCGACGGAACTGTTTTTT.

In DNA, the CDR3 is TGTGCCTGGAGTGTCTCTGAAGCTTTCTTT. Translation gives CAWSVSEAFF. The chain is built from TRBV30 and TRBJ1-1; D remains ambiguous. CDR1 and CDR2 from the germline V gene are GTSNPN and SVGIG (reference sequence). Deletions cut 0 bases from V and 6 bases from J, with 2 bases between. There are 10 residues in the CDR3.

The CDR3 nucleotides read TGTGCCAGCAGTGAAAGGGACAGGGGGAACACTGAAGCTTTCTTT. Protein sequence: CASSERDRGNTEAFF. V usage is TRBV25-1 and J usage is TRBJ1-1, with 10 bases matching TRBD1. This CDR3 comprises 15 residues. V dropped 2 bases and J dropped 1; count of bases not matched to a gene: 1. CDR1 and CDR2 (germline): MGHDK, SYGVNS. Combining the CDR3 with reference TRBV25-1 and TRBJ1-1 gives the whole variable domain EADIYQTPRYLVIGTGKKITLECSQTMGHDKMYWYQQDPGMELHLIHYSYGVNSTEKGDLSSESTVSRIRTEHFPLTLESARPSHTSQYLCASSERDRGNTEAFFGQGTRLTVV.

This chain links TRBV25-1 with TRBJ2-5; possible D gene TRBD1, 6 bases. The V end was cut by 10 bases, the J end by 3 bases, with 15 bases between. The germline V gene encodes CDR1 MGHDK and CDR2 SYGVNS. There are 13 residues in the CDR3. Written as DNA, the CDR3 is TGTGCCACCCTTCCGGACAGCAAAGAGACCCAGTACTTC. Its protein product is CATLPDSKETQYF.

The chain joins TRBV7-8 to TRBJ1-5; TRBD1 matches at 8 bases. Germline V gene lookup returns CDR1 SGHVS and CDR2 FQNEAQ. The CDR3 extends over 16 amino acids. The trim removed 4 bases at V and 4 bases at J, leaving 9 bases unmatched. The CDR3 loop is CASSSFTGTGNQPQHF. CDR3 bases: TGTGCCAGCAGCTCTTTTACCGGGACAGGTAATCAGCCCCAGCATTTT.

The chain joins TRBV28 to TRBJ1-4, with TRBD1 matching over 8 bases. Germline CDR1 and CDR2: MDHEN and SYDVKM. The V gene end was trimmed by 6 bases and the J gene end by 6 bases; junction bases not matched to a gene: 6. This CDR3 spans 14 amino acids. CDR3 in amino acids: CASRAGQGYEKLFF. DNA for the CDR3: TGTGCCAGCAGAGCCGGACAGGGTTATGAAAAACTGTTTTTT.

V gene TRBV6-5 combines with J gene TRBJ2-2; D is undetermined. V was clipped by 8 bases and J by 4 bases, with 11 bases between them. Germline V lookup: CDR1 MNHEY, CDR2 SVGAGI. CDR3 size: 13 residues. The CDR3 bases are TGTGCCAGCCTAGTTACACCCACCGGGGAGCTGTTTTTT. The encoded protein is CASLVTPTGELFF.

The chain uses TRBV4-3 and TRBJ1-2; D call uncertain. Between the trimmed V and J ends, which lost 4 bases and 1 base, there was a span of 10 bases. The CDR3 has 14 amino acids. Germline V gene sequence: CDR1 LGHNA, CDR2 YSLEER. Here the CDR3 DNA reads TGCGCCAGCAGCCTGTCCCAGGTTAACTATGGCTACACCTTC. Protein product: CASSLSQVNYGYTF.

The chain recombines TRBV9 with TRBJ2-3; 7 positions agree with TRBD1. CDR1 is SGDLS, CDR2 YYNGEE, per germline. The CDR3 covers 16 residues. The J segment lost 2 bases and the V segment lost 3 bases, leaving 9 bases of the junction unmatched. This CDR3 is CASSAQAGTATDTQYF. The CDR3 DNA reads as TGTGCCAGCAGCGCACAAGCCGGGACAGCCACAGATACGCAGTATTTT. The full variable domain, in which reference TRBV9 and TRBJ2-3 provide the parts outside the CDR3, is DSGVTQTPKHLITATGQRVTLRCSPRSGDLSVYWYQQSLDQGLQFLIQYYNGEERAKGNILERFSAQQFPDLHSELNLSSLELGDSALYFCASSAQAGTATDTQYFGPGTRLTVL.

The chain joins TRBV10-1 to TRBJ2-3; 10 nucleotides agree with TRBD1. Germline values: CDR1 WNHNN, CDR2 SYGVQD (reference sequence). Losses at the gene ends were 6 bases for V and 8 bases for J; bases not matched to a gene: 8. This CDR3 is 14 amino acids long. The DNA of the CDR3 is TGCGCCAGCAGATCCGGGACAGGGGACGGTACGCAGTATTTT. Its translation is CASRSGTGDGTQYF.

CDR3 sequence reads: CASSQAPGRTAYEQYF. The DNA for the CDR3 is TGCGCCAGCAGCCAAGCCCCCGGGAGGACCGCCTACGAGCAGTACTTC. The genes are TRBV4-3 and TRBJ2-7, with 7 bases lining up with TRBD2. The CDR3 length is 16 residues. The trim removed 1 base at V and 2 bases at J, leaving 8 bases unmatched. Germline V gene data show CDR1 as LGHNA and CDR2 as YSLEER.

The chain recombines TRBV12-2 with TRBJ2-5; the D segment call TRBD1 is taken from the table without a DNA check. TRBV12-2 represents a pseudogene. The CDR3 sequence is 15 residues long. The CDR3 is CASRLQDRGQETQYF. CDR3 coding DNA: TGTGCAAGTCGCTTACAGGACAGGGGGCAAGAGACCCAGTACTTC.

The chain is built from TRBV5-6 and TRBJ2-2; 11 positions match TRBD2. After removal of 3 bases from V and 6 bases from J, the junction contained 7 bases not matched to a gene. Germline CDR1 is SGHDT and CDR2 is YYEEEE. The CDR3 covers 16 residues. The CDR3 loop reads CASSYVAGGPSGELFF. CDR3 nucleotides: TGTGCCAGCAGCTACGTAGCGGGAGGGCCATCCGGGGAGCTGTTTTTT. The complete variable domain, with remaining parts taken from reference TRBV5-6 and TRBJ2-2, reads DAGVTQSPTHLIKTRGQQVTLRCSPKSGHDTVSWYQQALGQGPQFIFQYYEEEERQRGNFPDRFSGHQFPNYSSELNVNALLLGDSALYLCASSYVAGGPSGELFFGEGSRLTVL.

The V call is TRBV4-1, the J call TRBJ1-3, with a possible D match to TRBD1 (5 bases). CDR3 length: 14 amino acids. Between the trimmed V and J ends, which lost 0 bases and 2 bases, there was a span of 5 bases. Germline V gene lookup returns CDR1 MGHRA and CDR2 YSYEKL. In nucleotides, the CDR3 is TGCGCCAGCAGCCAAGAGACAGCTGGAAACACCATATATTTT. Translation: CASSQETAGNTIYF.

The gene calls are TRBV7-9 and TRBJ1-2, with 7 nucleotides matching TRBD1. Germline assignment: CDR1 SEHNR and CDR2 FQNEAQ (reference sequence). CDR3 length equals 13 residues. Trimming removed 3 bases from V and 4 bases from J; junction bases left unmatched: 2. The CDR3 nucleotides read TGTGCCAGCAGCTTTAGACAGGGCTATGGCTACACCTTC. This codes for CASSFRQGYGYTF.

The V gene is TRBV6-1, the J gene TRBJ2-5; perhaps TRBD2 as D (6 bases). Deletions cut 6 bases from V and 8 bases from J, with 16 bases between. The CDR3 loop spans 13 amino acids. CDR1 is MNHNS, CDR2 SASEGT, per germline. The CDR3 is CASRGGTLDTQYF. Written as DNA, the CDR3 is TGTGCCAGCAGGGGCGGGACCTTGGATACCCAGTACTTC.

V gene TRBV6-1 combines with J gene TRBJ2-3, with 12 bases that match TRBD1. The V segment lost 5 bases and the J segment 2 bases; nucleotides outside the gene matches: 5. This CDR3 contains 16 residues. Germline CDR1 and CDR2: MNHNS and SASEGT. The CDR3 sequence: CASSKGTGGITDTQYF. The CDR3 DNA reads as TGTGCCAGCAGTAAAGGGACAGGGGGCATCACAGATACGCAGTATTTT.

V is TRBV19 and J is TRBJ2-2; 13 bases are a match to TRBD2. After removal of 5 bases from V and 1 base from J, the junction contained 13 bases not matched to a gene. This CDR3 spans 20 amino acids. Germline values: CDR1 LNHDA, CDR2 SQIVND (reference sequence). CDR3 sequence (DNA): TGTGCCAGTAGTCCTAGGACTAGCGGGAGCCAGAGACAGAACACCGGGGAGCTGTTTTTT. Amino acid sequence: CASSPRTSGSQRQNTGELFF.

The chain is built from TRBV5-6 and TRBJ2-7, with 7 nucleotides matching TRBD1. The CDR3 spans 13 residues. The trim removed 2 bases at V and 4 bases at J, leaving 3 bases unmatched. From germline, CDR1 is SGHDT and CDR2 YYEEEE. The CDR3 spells CASSLRGLYEQYF. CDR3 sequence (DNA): TGTGCCAGCAGCTTAAGGGGGCTTTACGAGCAGTACTTC. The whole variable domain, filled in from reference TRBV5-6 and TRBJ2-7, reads DAGVTQSPTHLIKTRGQQVTLRCSPKSGHDTVSWYQQALGQGPQFIFQYYEEEERQRGNFPDRFSGHQFPNYSSELNVNALLLGDSALYLCASSLRGLYEQYFGPGTRLTVT.

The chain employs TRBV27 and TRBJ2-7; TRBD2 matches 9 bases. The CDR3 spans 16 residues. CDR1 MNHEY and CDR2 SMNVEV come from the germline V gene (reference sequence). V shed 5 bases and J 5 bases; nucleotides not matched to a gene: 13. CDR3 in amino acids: CASSPRGSGSKDEQYF. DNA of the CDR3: TGTGCCAGCAGTCCTCGGGGTAGCGGGAGTAAAGACGAGCAGTACTTC.

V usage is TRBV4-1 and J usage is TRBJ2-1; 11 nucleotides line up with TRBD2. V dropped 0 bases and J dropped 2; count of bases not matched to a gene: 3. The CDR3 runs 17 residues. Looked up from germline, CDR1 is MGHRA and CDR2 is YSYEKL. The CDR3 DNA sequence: TGCGCCAGCAGCCAAGAAGGTAGCGGGGGGGCCTACAATGAGCAGTTCTTC. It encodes CASSQEGSGGAYNEQFF.

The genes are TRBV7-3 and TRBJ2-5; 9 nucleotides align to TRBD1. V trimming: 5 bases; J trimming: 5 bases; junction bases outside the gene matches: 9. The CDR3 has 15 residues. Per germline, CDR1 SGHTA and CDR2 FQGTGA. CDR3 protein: CASSPMEGTGETQYF. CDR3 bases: TGTGCCAGCAGCCCCATGGAGGGGACAGGGGAGACCCAGTACTTC.

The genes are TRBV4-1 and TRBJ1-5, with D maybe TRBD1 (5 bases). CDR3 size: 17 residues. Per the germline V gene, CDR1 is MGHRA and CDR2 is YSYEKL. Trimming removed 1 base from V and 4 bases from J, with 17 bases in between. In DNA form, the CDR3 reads TGCGCCAGCAGCCAAGGCAACTTCGGACACATGAATCAGCCCCAGCATTTT. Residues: CASSQGNFGHMNQPQHF.